This TCR beta chain stems from a study of T-cell reconstitution after alpha-beta-depleted transplantation in children. This clonotype appeared many times. The antigen remains undetermined. Study-level points and caveats: Approximately two months post-transplant, alpha-beta T cells reportedly originated from several hundred expanded graft clones. Day-60 TCRbeta diversity that was high in some patients was derived from surviving recipient T cells and thymic progenitors. T-cell numbers and diversity one year post-transplant derived largely from freshly generated T cells.

Construction of the TCRbeta library involved unique molecular identifiers. TCRdb called the PCR reads again in MiXCR, with one record for every CDR3 protein. The sample records about 300,000 distinct CDR3 sequences, less than 9.5% being singletons. The V gene's germline CDR1 is DFQATT and CDR2 SNEGSKA (reference sequence). V was clipped by 2 bases and J by 1 base; unmatched bases: 3. This CDR3 has 16 residues. The chain uses TRBV20-1 and TRBJ1-5; 12 bases are a match to TRBD1. This TCR derives from a female patient aged 2-10 years who had a stem cell transplant for Fanconi anemia, so the T cells may come from the graft donor. The source was peripheral blood, collected 360 days after TCRalphabeta/CD19-depleted stem cell transplant. CDR3 residues: CSARSGTGGSNQPQHF. DNA of the CDR3: TGCAGTGCTAGAAGTGGGACAGGGGGCAGCAATCAGCCCCAGCATTTT.